A selection of T cell receptor beta chains follows, all from one sample in a study of CXCR3-negative and CXCR3-positive naive CD8 T cells. TCRdb reprocessed the 5' RACE reads and reports one entry per CDR3 protein, with no DNA. This sample contains 8,000 to 8,500 distinct CDR3 sequences. Sequenced: naive CXCR3- CD8+ T cells from blood. These TCRs come from a human donor in good health. Some clones in this sample may be carry-over from other donors' samples. Each CDR3 is given with its conserved first and last residue. Fields, in order: clone size, J gene, V gene, CDR3 length, CDR3 protein. Where a row states a size, it is once, few, many or the class of an expanded clone; other rows omit it.

>.|TRBJ2-1|TRBV12-3/TRBV12-4|13
CASNPSRSNEQFF
>.|TRBJ2-1|TRBV6-2/TRBV6-3|14
CASSYEAEGNEQFF
>.|TRBJ2-7|TRBV6-6|17
CASSSYETGLYTTEQYF
>.|TRBJ1-1|TRBV29-1|14
CSGRGQLMNTEAFF
>medium-sized|TRBJ2-1|TRBV7-9|16
CASSRLAGVGYNEQFF
>.|TRBJ2-3|TRBV28|14
CASSNRGLTDTQYF
>.|TRBJ1-1|TRBV11-2|17
CASSPYSGTGKNTEAFF
>medium-sized|TRBJ1-2|TRBV6-2/TRBV6-3|13
CASSSETRYGYTF
>.|TRBJ2-3|TRBV29-1|13
CSWTGTTEGTQYF
>.|TRBJ2-3|TRBV29-1|18
CSAQAASGGPLSTDTQYF
>medium-sized|TRBJ2-1|TRBV29-1|14
CSVFGTGGDNEQFF
>.|TRBJ1-5|TRBV12-3/TRBV12-4|15
CASSRDREGNQPQHF
>medium-sized|TRBJ2-7|TRBV6-2/TRBV6-3|15
CASTSSRGLLYEQYF
>medium-sized|TRBJ2-1|TRBV9|14
CASSAGTDYNEQFF
>.|TRBJ2-7|TRBV2|14
CASSGGQRRDEQYF
>.|TRBJ2-4|TRBV28|17
CASSLKRTLGMKNIQYF
>.|TRBJ2-7|TRBV5-1|15
CASSWVDGSSYEQYF
>.|TRBJ2-5|TRBV6-5|15
CASSYLGSGQETQYF
>.|TRBJ1-5|TRBV29-1|13
CSVQGAGNQPQHF
>.|TRBJ2-7|TRBV27|14
CASSLSYPTYEQYF
>.|TRBJ2-1|TRBV6-7|15
CASSHGRANFNEQFF
>medium-sized|TRBJ2-7|TRBV27|15
CASRWTGAINYEQYF
>medium-sized|TRBJ2-1|TRBV5-1|15
CASSLASGRVIEQFF
>medium-sized|TRBJ1-1|TRBV7-9|12
CASRDWNTEAFF
>.|TRBJ1-1|TRBV29-1|12
CSVERMNTEAFF
>.|TRBJ2-1|TRBV28|14
CASSSSGRNGEQFF
>.|TRBJ2-1|TRBV12-3/TRBV12-4|17
CASSFAFSGGTYNEQFF
>.|TRBJ1-1|TRBV6-6|14
CGSSPGTKNTEAFF
>.|TRBJ1-1|TRBV11-2|16
CASSPGAGRRGTEAFF
>medium-sized|TRBJ1-2|TRBV15|14
CATSGGDRVYGYTF
>.|TRBJ2-5|TRBV28|15
CASSSGRLYQETQYF
>.|TRBJ2-7|TRBV16|11
CASSHSSEQYF
>.|TRBJ2-1|TRBV6-2/TRBV6-3|16
CASSMTLAGEDDEQFF
>medium-sized|TRBJ2-2|TRBV7-9|16
CASSLTSGRSTGELFF
>.|TRBJ1-1|TRBV19|12
CASSMWNTEAFF
>.|TRBJ1-4|TRBV21-1|15
CASSGKVSQGEKLFF
>.|TRBJ2-1|TRBV29-1|12
CSAVDLYNEQFF
>medium-sized|TRBJ1-2|TRBV10-2|17
CASSESYSGRVNYGYTF
>.|TRBJ2-7|TRBV20-1|16
CSANFLGSGLSYEQYF
>.|TRBJ2-3|TRBV4-1|17
CASSQGQGQAGTDTQYF
>.|TRBJ1-2|TRBV6-2/TRBV6-3|13
CASRSTGDYGYTF
>.|TRBJ1-1|TRBV13|14
CASSLAGQNTEAFF
>medium-sized|TRBJ2-5|TRBV3-1|15
CASSRRLAGEETQYF
>.|TRBJ2-3|TRBV10-2|17
CASSESVGGGLTDTQYF
>.|TRBJ2-1|TRBV7-9|12
CASSLAEHEQFF
>.|TRBJ2-3|TRBV20-1|13
CSAKAGDEDTQYF
>medium-sized|TRBJ1-2|TRBV29-1|14
CSVWSVQANYGYTF
>.|TRBJ2-3|TRBV5-1|17
CASSWTPLAGLMDTQYF
>.|TRBJ2-7|TRBV29-1|13
CSTSMGGPYEQYF
>.|TRBJ2-3|TRBV20-1|17
CSASDPSGSPSTDTQYF
>.|TRBJ2-3|TRBV7-2|13
CASSRGATDTQYF
>medium-sized|TRBJ1-1|TRBV29-1|12
CSVGEKNTEAFF
>.|TRBJ1-3|TRBV15|13
CATSRTNRNTIYF
>.|TRBJ1-1|TRBV29-1|12
CSATPQNTEAFF
>medium-sized|TRBJ2-7|TRBV3-1|18
CASSLESTGEFASYEQYF